The T cell receptor (beta chain) described here comes from a study of cytomegalovirus exposure and HLA in healthy donors. Study-wide points: Some V segments, TRBV6-2 and TRBV6-3 among them, were indistinguishable and were therefore excluded.

The V end lost 2 bases, the J end lost 5 bases, and 10 bases lay between the germline ends. The CDR3 spans 13 residues. CDR1 and CDR2 from the germline V gene are MGHDK and SYGVNS. 13 Jbeta primers and 60 Vbeta primers were used for the PCR. Profiled with immunoSEQ multiplex PCR; TCRdb holds only in-frame clones, not every one. Of about 150,000 clones in the sample, more than 75% were seen once. A note on this clone: Its antigen is unknown.

The receptor comes from a man aged 25 to 40 in good health and CMV-seropositive. The J gene is TRBJ2-7, the V gene TRBV25-1, with D perhaps matching TRBD2 (5 bases). Sequencing was performed on PBMCs. The CDR3 DNA follows: TGTGCCAGCAGTGAAGCGGGTTCCAACGAGCAGTACTTC. It translates to CASSEAGSNEQYF.